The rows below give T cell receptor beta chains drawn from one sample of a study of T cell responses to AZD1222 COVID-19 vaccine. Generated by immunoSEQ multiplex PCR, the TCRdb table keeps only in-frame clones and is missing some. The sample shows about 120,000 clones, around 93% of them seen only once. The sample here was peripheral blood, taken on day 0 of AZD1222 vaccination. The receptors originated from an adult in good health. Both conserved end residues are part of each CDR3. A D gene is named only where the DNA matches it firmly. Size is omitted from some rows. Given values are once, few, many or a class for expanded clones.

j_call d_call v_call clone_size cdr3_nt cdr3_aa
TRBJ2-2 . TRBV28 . TGTGCCAGCAGTTTATACGACTTAAAAAAAACGAACACCGGGGAGCTGTTTTTT CASSLYDLKKTNTGELFF
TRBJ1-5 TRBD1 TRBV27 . TGTGCCGCTGGACAGGGATTCGGCAATCAGCCCCAGCATTTT CAAGQGFGNQPQHF
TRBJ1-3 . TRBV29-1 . TGCAGCGTCGGTGGGGGAAACACCATATATTTT CSVGGGNTIYF
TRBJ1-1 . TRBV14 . TGTGCCAGCAGCCAAGTCAATACAGCGAACACTGAAGCTTTCTTT CASSQVNTANTEAFF
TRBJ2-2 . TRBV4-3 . TGCGCCAGCAGCCCGGGCCTTAGAGGGAGTAGGGAGCTGTTTTTT CASSPGLRGSRELFF
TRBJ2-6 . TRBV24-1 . TGTGCCACCAGTGCCTCCGGCCGGGGCCCTTTCTCTGGGGCCAACGTCCTGACTTTC CATSASGRGPFSGANVLTF
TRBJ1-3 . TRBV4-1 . TGCGCCAGCAGCCAAGTAATATACTCTGGAAACACCATATATTTT CASSQVIYSGNTIYF
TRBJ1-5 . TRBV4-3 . TGCGCCAGCAGCCAAGCCCCAAGCAATCAGCCCCAGCATTTT CASSQAPSNQPQHF
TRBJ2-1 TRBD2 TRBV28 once TGTGCCAGCAGTTTACAGCGGGAGTTACTCAGTGGGCGGAATGAGCAGTTCTTC CASSLQRELLSGRNEQFF
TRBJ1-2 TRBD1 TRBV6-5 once TGTGCCAGCAGTTATTGGCGACAGGGGGTCGGCTATGGCTACACCTTC CASSYWRQGVGYGYTF
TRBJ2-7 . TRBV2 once TGTGCCAGCGGAGGGGACGGATCCTACGAGCAGTACTTC CASGGDGSYEQYF
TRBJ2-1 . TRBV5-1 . TGCGCCAGCAGCCCGACTAGTATGGGGTGGGATGAGCAGTTCTTC CASSPTSMGWDEQFF
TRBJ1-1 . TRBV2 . TGTGCCAGCAGTGACTTCCAGGTCGAAGCTTTCTTT CASSDFQVEAFF
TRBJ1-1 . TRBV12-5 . TGTGCTAGTGAAGGAGAGATGAACACTGAAGCTTTCTTT CASEGEMNTEAFF
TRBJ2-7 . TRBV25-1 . TGTGCCAGCAGTGAGTCCTACGAGCAGTACTTC CASSESYEQYF
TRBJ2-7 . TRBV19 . TGTGCCAGTAGTATCGGAGGATACGAGCAGTACTTC CASSIGGYEQYF
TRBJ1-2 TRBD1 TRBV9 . TGTGCCAGCAGCGTAGCCCAGGACAGGAACTATGGCTACACCTTC CASSVAQDRNYGYTF
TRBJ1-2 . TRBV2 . TGTGCCATTGGGGAAGAGAACTATGGCTACACCTTC CAIGEENYGYTF
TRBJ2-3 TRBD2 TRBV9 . TGTGCCAGCGAGGGTCGTGCGGGGGGACCTAGCACAGATACGCAGTATTTT CASEGRAGGPSTDTQYF
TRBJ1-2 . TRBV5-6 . TGTGCCAGCAGTTCCCAGGGTCTAATATATGGCTACACCTTC CASSSQGLIYGYTF
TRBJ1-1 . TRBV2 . TGTGCCAGCAGTGGGCGGACAGAATTCATGAACACTGAAGCTTTCTTT CASSGRTEFMNTEAFF
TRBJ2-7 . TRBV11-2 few TGTGCCAGCAGCTCCCCCCGAGGGACGGGCGAGCAGTACTTC CASSSPRGTGEQYF
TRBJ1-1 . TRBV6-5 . TGTGCCAGCAGGGACAGATCGAACACTGAAGCTTTCTTT CASRDRSNTEAFF
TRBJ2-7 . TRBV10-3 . TGTGCCATCAGTCAAGTTTCTGGCGAGCAGTACTTC CAISQVSGEQYF
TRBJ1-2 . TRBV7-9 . TGTGCCAGCAGCACCGATACGGACGTCTATGGCTACACCTTC CASSTDTDVYGYTF
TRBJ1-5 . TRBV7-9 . TGTGCCAGCAGCGGGGGCCGACGCAATCAGCCCCAGCATTTT CASSGGRRNQPQHF
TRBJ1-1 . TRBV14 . TGTGCCAGCAGCCAGTCAGAAAGGCTCTGGGACACTGAAGCTTTCTTT CASSQSERLWDTEAFF
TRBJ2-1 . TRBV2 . TGTGCCAGCAGTATGAGGACAGCCTACAATGAGCAGTTCTTC CASSMRTAYNEQFF
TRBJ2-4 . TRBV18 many TGTGCCAGCTCACCAAGGGGGGAAGAGACCAAAAACATTCAGTACTTC CASSPRGEETKNIQYF
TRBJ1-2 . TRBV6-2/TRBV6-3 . TGTGCCAGCAGCCTAACAGGGTTGAACTATGGCTACACCTTC CASSLTGLNYGYTF
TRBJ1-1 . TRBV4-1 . TGCGCCAGCAGCCATTACACTGAAGCTTTCTTT CASSHYTEAFF
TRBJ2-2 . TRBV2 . TGTGCCAGCAGTGGACAAACCGGGGAGCTGTTTTTT CASSGQTGELFF
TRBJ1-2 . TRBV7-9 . TGTGCCAGCAGCTCCGACGGCTACACCTTC CASSSDGYTF
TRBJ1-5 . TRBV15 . TGTGCCACCAGCAGAGATCGGACAATTAGCAATCAGCCCCAGCATTTT CATSRDRTISNQPQHF
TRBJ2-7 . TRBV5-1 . TGCGCCAGCAGCTTGGCCGGGGTGGGCGAGCAGTACTTC CASSLAGVGEQYF
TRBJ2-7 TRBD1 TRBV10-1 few TGCGCCAGCAGTGATCTACAGGGGAGCGAGCAGTACTTC CASSDLQGSEQYF
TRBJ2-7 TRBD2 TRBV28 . TGTGCCAGCAGTCCCCGACTGGGACTAGCGGGGTCCTACGAGCAGTACTTC CASSPRLGLAGSYEQYF
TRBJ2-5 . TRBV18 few TGTGCCAGCTCACATGGTACCGCCCCTCAAGAGACCCAGTACTTC CASSHGTAPQETQYF
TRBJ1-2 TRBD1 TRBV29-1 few TGCAGCGTTGGCGACAGGGTGGACTATGGCTACACCTTC CSVGDRVDYGYTF
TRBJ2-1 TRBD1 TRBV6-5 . TGTGCCAGCAGCCCCCCCTCAGGGGGTTACAATGAGCAGTTCTTC CASSPPSGGYNEQFF
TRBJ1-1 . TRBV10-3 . TGTGCCATCAGTGAGGATTCTGAAGCTTTCTTT CAISEDSEAFF
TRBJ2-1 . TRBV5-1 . TGCGCCAGCAGCTTGGAGAACAGGGGACTGTCCTACAATGAGCAGTTCTTC CASSLENRGLSYNEQFF
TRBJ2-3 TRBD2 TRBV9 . TGTGCCAGCAGCGTAAGGGCTAGCGGGACTGATACGCAGTATTTT CASSVRASGTDTQYF
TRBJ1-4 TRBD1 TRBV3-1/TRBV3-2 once TGTGCCAGCAGCGGGAGAACAGGGGGCCTTGAAAAACTGTTTTTT CASSGRTGGLEKLFF
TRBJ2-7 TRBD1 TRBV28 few TGTGCCAGCAAGGGACAGGGGTCTGCAATTTCCTACGAGCAGTACTTC CASKGQGSAISYEQYF
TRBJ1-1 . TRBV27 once TGTGCCAGCCATACTAACACTGAAGCTTTCTTT CASHTNTEAFF
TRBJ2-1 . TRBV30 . TGTGCCTGGAGTGTTAGGGGGTCTAGCGTCCCCAATGAGCAGTTCTTC CAWSVRGSSVPNEQFF
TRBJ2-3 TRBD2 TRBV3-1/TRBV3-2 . TGTGCCAGCAGCCATATAGCGGGGGTTTCAAATACGCAGTATTTT CASSHIAGVSNTQYF
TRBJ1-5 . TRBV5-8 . TGTGCCAGCAGCCCGGGGGACCGGAATCAGCCCCAGCATTTT CASSPGDRNQPQHF
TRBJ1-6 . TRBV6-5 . TGTGCCAGCAGTCAGCCGAATAATTCACCCCTCCACTTT CASSQPNNSPLHF
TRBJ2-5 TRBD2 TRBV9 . TGTGCCAGCAGCCCCCGCTTGCGGGAGGAGGAGGAGACCCAGTACTTC CASSPRLREEEETQYF
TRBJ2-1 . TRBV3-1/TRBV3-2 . TGTGCCAGCAGCCCCGACAGACAGCCCCATGAGCAGTTCTTC CASSPDRQPHEQFF
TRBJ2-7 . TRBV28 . TGTGCCAGCAAGGAGGCGGGCCAGGGGGGGTCCGGCGAGCAGTACTTC CASKEAGQGGSGEQYF